This entry is about one TCR beta chain. These data are taken from a study of response to subunit inactivated influenza vaccine. One entry per CDR3 protein results from TCRdb running MiXCR on the RT-PCR reads. The sample carries around 480,000 distinct CDR3 sequences, roughly 9.8% recorded once. V was pared by 5 bases and J by 5 bases, with 8 bases between. Germline V gene data show CDR1 as SEHNR and CDR2 as FQNEAQ (reference sequence). The CDR3 is made up of 12 amino acids. The specimen was PBMCs from blood, collected 40 to 50 days after vaccination. This TCR derives from a man aged 45-65 years who received an inactivated influenza vaccine. V and J are TRBV7-9 and TRBJ2-3; D is unclear. The CDR3 coding sequence is TGTGCCAGCAGCCGAATGGGAGATACGCAGTATTTT. This gives the protein CASSRMGDTQYF.